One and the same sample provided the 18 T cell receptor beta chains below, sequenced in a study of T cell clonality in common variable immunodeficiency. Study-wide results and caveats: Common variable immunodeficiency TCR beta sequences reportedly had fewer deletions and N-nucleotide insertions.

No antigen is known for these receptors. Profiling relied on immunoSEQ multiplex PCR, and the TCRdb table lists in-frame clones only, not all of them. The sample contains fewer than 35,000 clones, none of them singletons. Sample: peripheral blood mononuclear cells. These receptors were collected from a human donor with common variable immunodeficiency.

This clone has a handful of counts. The CDR3 reads CAWSRGLYTEAFF. The CDR3 DNA, read in part, is TGTGCCTGGAGCAGGGGGCTTTACACTGAA. The V and J genes are TRBV30 and TRBJ1-1, with TRBD1 matching 8 bases. The observed sequence ends 3 residues before the CDR3 terminus, with the missing tail filled in from the germline J gene. The junction had 3 bases not matched to a gene; V was cut back by 3 bases and J by 3 bases. This CDR3 region has 13 residues. In germline, CDR1 is GTSNPN, CDR2 SVGIG (reference sequence).

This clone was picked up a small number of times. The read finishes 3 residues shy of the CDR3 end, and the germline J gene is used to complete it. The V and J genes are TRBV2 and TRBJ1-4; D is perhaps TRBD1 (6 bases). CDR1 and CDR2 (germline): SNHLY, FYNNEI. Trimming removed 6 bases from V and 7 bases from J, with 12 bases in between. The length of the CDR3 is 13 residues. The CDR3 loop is CASSPQGIEKLFF. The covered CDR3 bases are TGTGCCAGCAGCCCACAGGGAATTGAAAAA.

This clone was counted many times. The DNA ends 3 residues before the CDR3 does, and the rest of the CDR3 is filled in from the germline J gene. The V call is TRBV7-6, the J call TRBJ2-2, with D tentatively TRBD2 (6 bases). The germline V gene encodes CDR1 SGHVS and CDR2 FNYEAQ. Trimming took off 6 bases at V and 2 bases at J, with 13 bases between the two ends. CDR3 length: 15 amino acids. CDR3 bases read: TGTGCCAGCAGTGAAGTTGGACTAAACACCGGGGAG. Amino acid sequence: CASSEVGLNTGE. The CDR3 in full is CASSEVGLNTGELFF. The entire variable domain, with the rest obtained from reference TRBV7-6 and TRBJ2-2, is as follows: GAGVSQSPRYKVTKRGQDVALRCDPISGHVSLYWYRQALGQGPEFLTYFNYEAQQDKSGLPNDRFSAERPEGSISTLTIQRTEQRDSAMYRCASSEVGLNTGELFFGEGSRLTVL.

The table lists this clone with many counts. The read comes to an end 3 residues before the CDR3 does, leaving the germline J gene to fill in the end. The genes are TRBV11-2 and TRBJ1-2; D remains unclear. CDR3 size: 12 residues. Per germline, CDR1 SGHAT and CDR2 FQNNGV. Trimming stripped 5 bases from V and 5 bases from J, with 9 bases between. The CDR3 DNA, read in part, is TGTGCCAGCAGCGAGGAAGGGTATGGC. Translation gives CASSEEGYG. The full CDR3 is CASSEEGYGYTF.

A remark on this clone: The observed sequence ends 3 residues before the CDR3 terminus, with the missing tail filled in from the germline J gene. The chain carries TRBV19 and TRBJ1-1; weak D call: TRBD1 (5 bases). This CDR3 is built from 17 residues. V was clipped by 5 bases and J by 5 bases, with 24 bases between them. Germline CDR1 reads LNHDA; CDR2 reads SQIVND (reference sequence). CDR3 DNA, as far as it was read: TGTGCCAGTAGTGCTTTACGTGTGGGGACTTGGGTGACTGAA. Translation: CASSALRVGTWVTE. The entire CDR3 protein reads CASSALRVGTWVTEAFF.

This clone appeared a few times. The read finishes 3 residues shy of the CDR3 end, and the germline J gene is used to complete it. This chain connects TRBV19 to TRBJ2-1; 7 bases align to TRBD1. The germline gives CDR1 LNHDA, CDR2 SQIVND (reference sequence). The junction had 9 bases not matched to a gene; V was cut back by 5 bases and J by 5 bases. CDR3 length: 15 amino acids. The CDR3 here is CASSPAQGQHNEQFF. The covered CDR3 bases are TGTGCCAGTAGTCCAGCACAGGGGCAGCACAATGAG. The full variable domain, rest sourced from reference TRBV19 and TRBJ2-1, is DGGITQSPKYLFRKEGQNVTLSCEQNLNHDAMYWYRQDPGQGLRLIYYSQIVNDFQKGDIAEGYSVSREKKESFPLTVTSAQKNPTAFYLCASSPAQGQHNEQFFGPGTRLTVL.

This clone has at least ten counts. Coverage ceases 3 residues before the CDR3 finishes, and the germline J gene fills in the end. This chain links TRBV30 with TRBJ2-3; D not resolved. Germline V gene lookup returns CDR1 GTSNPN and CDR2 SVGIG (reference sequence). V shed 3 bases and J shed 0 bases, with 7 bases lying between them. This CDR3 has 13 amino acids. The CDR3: CAWRQPSTDTQYF. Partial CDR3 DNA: TGTGCCTGGAGACAGCCCAGCACAGATACG.

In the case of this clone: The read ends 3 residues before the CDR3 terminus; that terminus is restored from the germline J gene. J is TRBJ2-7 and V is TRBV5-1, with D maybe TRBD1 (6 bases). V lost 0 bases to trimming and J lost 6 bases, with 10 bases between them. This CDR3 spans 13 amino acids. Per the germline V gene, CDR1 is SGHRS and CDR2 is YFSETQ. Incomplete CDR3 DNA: TGCGCCAGCAGCTTGGGGACAGCCCTCGAG. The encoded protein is CASSLGTALE. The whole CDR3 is CASSLGTALEQYF.

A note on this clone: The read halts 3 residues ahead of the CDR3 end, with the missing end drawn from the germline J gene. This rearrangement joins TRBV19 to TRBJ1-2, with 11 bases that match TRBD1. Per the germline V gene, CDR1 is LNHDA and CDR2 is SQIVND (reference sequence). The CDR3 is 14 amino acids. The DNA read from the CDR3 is TGTGCCAGTAGTACCCCGGGACAGGGGGTAGGC. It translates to CASSTPGQGVG. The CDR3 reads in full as CASSTPGQGVGYTF.

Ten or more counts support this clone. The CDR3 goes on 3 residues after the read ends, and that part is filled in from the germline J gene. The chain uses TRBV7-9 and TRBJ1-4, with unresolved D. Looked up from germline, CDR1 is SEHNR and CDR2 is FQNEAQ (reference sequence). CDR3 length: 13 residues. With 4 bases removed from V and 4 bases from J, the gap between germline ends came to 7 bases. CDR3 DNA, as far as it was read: TGTGCCAGCAGCTCAACATATAATGAAAAA. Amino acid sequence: CASSSTYNEK. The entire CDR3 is CASSSTYNEKLFF.

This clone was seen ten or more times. CDR3 sequence: CASSRGDSEKLFF. CDR3 DNA (partial): TGCGCCAGCAGCCGAGGGGACAGTGAAAAA. V is TRBV5-1 and J is TRBJ1-4; 7 nucleotides align to TRBD1. The read ends 3 residues early relative to the CDR3; the germline J gene fills the gap. Per the germline V gene, CDR1 is SGHRS and CDR2 is YFSETQ. The CDR3 has 13 amino acids. V shed 4 bases, J shed 7 bases, and the junction held 4 bases outside the gene matches.

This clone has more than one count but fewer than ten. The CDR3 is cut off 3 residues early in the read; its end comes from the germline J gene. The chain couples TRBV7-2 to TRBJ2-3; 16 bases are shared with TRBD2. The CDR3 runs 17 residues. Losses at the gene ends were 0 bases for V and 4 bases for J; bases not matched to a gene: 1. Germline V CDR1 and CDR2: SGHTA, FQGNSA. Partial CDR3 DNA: TGTGCCAGCAGCTTAGCGGGACTAGCGGGGGGGCCAGATACG. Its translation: CASSLAGLAGGPDT. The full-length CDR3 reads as CASSLAGLAGGPDTQYF.

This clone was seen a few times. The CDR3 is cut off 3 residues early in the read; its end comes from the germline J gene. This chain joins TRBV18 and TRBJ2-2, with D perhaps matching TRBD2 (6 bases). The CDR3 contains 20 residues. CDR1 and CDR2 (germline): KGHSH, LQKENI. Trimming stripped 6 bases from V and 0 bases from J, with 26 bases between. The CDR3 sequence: CASSPPRRVVRATNTGELFF. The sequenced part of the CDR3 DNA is TGTGCCAGCTCCCCCCCGAGGAGGGTGGTACGAGCCACGAACACCGGGGAG. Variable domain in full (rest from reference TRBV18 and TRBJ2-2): NAGVMQNPRHLVRRRGQEARLRCSPMKGHSHVYWYRQLPEEGLKFMVYLQKENIIDESGMPKERFSAEFPKEGPSILRIQQVVRGDSAAYFCASSPPRRVVRATNTGELFFGEGSRLTVL.

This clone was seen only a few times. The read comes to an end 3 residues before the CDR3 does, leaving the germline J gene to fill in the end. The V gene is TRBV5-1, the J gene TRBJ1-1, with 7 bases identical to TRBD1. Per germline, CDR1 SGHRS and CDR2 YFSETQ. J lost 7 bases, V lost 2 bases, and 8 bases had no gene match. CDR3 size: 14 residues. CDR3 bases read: TGCGCCAGCAGCTTAATACAGGGGTGGGGTGAA. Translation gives CASSLIQGWGE. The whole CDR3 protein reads CASSLIQGWGEAFF.

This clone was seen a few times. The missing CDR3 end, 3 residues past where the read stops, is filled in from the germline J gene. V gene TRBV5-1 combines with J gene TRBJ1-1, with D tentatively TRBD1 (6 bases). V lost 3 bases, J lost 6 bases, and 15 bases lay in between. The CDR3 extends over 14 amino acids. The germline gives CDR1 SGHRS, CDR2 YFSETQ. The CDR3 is CASSSQGSWSEAFF. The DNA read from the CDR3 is TGCGCCAGCAGCTCGCAGGGGAGTTGGTCTGAA.

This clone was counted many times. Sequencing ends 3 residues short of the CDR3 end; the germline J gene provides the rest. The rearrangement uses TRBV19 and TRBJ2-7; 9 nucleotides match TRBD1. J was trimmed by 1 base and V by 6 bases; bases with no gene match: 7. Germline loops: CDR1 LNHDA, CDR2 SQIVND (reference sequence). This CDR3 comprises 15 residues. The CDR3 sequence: CASSRDRGGSYEQYF. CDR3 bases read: TGTGCCAGTAGCCGTGACAGGGGGGGGTCCTACGAG.

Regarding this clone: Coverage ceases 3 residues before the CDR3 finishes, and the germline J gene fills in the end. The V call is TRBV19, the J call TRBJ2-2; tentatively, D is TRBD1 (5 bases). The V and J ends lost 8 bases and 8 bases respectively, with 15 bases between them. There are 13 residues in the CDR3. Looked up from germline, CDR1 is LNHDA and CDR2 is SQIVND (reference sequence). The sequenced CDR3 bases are TGTGCCAGTGCAGCAGGGCCCAATGGGGAG. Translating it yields CASAAGPNGE. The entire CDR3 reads CASAAGPNGELFF.

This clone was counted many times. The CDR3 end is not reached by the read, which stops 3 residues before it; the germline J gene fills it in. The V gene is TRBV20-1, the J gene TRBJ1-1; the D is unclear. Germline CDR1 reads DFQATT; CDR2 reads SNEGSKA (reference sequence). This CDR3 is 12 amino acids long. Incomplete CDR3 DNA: TGCAGTGCTAGCGGGGAATTCTTCGAA. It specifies CSASGEFFE. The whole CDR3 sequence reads CSASGEFFEAFF.